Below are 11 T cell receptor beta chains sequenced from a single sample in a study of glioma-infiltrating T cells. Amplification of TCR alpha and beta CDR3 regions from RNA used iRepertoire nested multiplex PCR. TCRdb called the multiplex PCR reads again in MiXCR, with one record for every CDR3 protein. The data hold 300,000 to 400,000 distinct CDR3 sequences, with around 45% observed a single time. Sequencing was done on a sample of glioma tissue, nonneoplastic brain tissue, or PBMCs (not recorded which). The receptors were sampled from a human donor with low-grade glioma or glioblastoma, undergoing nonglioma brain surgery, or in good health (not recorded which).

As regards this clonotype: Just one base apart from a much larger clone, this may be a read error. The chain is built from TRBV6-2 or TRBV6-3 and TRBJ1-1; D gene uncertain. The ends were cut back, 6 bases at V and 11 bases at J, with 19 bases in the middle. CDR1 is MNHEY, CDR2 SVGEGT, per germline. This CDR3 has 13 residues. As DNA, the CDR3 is TGTGCCAGCAGCTTCACCTTCCTGATGGAGGCTTTCTTT. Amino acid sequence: CASSFTFLMEAFF.

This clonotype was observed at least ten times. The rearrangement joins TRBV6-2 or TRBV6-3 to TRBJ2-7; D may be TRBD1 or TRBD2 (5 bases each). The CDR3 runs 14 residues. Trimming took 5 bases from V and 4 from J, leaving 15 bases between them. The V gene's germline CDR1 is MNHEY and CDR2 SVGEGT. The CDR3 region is CASSTTGPLYEQYF. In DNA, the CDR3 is TGTGCCAGCAGTACGACGGGACCACTGTACGAGCAGTACTTC.

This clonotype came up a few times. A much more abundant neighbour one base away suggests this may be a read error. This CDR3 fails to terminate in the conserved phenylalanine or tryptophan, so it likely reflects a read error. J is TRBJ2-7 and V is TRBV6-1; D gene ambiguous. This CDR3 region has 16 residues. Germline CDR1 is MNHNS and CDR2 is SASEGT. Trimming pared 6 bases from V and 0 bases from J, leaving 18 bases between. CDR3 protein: CASSRSFPRSSYEQYL. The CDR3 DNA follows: TGTGCCAGCAGCCGCTCCTTCCCCAGGAGCTCCTACGAGCAGTACCTC.

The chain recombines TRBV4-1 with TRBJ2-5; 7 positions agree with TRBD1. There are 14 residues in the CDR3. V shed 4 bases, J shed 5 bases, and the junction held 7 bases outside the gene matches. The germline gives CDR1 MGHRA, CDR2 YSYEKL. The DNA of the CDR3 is TGCGCCAGCAGCCGTGGACAGGACGTGGAGACCCAGTACTTC. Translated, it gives CASSRGQDVETQYF.

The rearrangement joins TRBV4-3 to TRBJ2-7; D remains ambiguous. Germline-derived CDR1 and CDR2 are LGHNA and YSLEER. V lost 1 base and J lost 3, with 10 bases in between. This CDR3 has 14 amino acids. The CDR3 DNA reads TGCGCCAGCAGCCAAGGACGAGGCAGCTACGAGCAGTACTTC. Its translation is CASSQGRGSYEQYF.

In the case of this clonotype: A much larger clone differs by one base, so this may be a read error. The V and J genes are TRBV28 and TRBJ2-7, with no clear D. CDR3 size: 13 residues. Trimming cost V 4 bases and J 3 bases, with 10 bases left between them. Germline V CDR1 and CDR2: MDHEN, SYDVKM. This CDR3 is CASSSEDLYEQYF. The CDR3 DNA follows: TGTGCCAGCAGTTCCGAGGACCTCTACGAGCAGTACTTC.

The CDR3: CASSQDELAGIQYF. In nucleotides, the CDR3 is TGCGCCAGCAGCCAAGATGAGCTAGCCGGCATTCAGTACTTC. V usage is TRBV4-3 and J usage is TRBJ2-4; weak D call: TRBD2 (5 bases). Germline-derived CDR1 and CDR2 are LGHNA and YSLEER. The ends were cut back, 0 bases at V and 9 bases at J, with 12 bases in the middle. The CDR3 extends over 14 amino acids.

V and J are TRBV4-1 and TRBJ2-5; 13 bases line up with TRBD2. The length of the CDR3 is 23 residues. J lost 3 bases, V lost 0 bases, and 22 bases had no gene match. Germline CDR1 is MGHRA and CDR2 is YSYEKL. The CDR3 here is CASSQDSPTRDRTSGRRKETQYF. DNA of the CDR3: TGCGCCAGCAGCCAAGATTCACCCACTCGTGACAGGACTAGCGGGAGAAGGAAAGAGACCCAGTACTTC.

The CDR3 nucleotides read TGTGCCAGCAGTTTTGTACTAGCGGGAGATGGCGGGAATGAGCAGTTCTTC. The encoded protein is CASSFVLAGDGGNEQFF. This chain connects TRBV28 to TRBJ2-1; 11 nucleotides match TRBD2. Germline V CDR1 and CDR2: MDHEN, SYDVKM. J lost 7 bases, V lost 3 bases, and 11 bases had no gene match. There are 17 residues in the CDR3. Combining the CDR3 with reference TRBV28 and TRBJ2-1 gives the whole variable domain DVKVTQSSRYLVKRTGEKVFLECVQDMDHENMFWYRQDPGLGLRLIYFSYDVKMKEKGDIPEGYSVSREKKERFSLILESASTNQTSMYLCASSFVLAGDGGNEQFFGPGTRLTVL.

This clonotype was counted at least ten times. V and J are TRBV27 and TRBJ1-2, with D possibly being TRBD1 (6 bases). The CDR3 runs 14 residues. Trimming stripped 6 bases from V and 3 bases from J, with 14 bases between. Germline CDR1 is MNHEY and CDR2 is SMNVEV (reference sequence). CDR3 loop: CASSRNREDYGYTF. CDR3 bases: TGTGCCAGCAGCCGAAACAGGGAGGACTATGGCTACACCTTC.

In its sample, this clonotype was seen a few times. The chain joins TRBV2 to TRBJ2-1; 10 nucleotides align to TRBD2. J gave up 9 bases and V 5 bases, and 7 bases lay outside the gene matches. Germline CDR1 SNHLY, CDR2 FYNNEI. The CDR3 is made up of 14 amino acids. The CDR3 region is CASSLGLAISEQFF. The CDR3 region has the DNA TGTGCCAGCAGTCTGGGACTAGCGATTAGTGAGCAGTTCTTC.